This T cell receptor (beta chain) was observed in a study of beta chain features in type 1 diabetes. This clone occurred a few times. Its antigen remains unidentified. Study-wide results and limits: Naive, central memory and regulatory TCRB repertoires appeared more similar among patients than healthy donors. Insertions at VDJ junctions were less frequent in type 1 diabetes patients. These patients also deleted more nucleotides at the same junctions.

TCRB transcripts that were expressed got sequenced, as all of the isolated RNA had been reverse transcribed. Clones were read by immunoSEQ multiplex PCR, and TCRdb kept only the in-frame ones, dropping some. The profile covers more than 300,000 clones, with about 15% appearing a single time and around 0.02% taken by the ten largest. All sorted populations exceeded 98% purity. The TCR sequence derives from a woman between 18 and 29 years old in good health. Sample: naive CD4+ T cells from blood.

The CDR3 region has the DNA TGCGCCAGCAGCCAAGAAAGTCTGAGGGTCGGGACCCAGTACTTC. Its translation: CASSQESLRVGTQYF. The chain links TRBV4-1 to TRBJ2-5; D possibly corresponds to TRBD2 (5 bases). The CDR3 extends over 15 amino acids. Trimming stripped 0 bases from V and 7 bases from J, with 15 bases between. The germline gives CDR1 MGHRA, CDR2 YSYEKL.